The 16 T cell receptor beta chains in this list originate from one sample, sequenced in a study of T cells after yellow fever vaccination. MiXCR, run by TCRdb on the 5' RACE reads, gives a single entry per CDR3 protein. The sample shows 450,000 to 550,000 distinct CDR3 sequences, under 25% of them seen only once. This specimen consisted of PBMCs, obtained 15 days after the yellow fever booster vaccination. These receptors were collected from a man under 40 who received the YFV17D yellow fever vaccine.

The table lists this clonotype with a few counts. The gene calls are TRBV6-5 and TRBJ2-3, with 8 bases identical to TRBD1. This CDR3 region has 16 residues. After removal of 2 bases from V and 4 bases from J, the junction contained 8 bases not matched to a gene. Germline V gene data show CDR1 as MNHEY and CDR2 as SVGAGI. The chain's CDR3 is CASSYPPGQGPDTQYF. The CDR3 nucleotides read TGTGCCAGCAGTTACCCCCCTGGACAGGGCCCAGATACGCAGTATTTT.

In its sample, this clonotype was seen a few times. The V and J genes are TRBV4-2 and TRBJ2-2; tentative D call: TRBD2 (7 bases). Trimming cost V 0 bases and J 10 bases, with 18 bases left between them. Germline CDR1 is LGHNA and CDR2 is YNFKEQ. The CDR3 is 16 residues long. CDR3 sequence reads: CASSQDPLERDKELFF. As DNA, the CDR3 is TGTGCCAGCAGCCAAGATCCCCTGGAGCGGGACAAGGAGCTGTTTTTT.

The chain has TRBV5-1 and TRBJ2-3, with D tentatively TRBD2 (6 bases). Germline lookup yields CDR1 SGHRS and CDR2 YFSETQ. Trimming took 6 bases from V and 4 from J, leaving 12 bases between them. The length of the CDR3 is 13 residues. CDR3 DNA sequence: TGCGCCAGCACCAGGGAGGTGGCAGATACGCAGTATTTT. This translates into CASTREVADTQYF.

The J gene is TRBJ1-2, the V gene TRBV20-1; D uncertain. CDR1 is DFQATT, CDR2 SNEGSKA, per germline (reference sequence). Trimming shortened V by 1 base and J by 8 bases, and 14 bases separated the two germline ends. This CDR3 is built from 13 residues. Here the CDR3 reads CSARASLALGYTF. The CDR3 bases are TGCAGTGCTAGAGCAAGTCTGGCGTTGGGCTACACCTTC.

This clonotype was found a few times. This rearrangement joins TRBV20-1 to TRBJ2-5, with TRBD2 as a possible D gene (5 bases). Trimming left V 5 bases short and J 9 bases short, with 22 bases between. The germline V gene encodes CDR1 DFQATT and CDR2 SNEGSKA (reference sequence). The CDR3 runs to 14 residues. Here the CDR3 DNA reads TGCAGTGCTCTCTCGGCGGGTCGCTCTGGGGCCCAGTACTTC. Protein sequence: CSALSAGRSGAQYF.

This chain links TRBV20-1 with TRBJ2-1; 9 positions agree with TRBD2. Looked up from germline, CDR1 is DFQATT and CDR2 is SNEGSKA (reference sequence). CDR3 length: 15 amino acids. V was clipped by 0 bases and J by 9 bases; unmatched bases: 9. The CDR3 region is CSAREGGRAPSEQFF. CDR3 sequence (DNA): TGCAGTGCTAGAGAGGGCGGGAGGGCCCCGTCTGAGCAGTTCTTC.

This clonotype appeared a few times. The chain carries TRBV7-2 and TRBJ2-4; 7 nucleotides match TRBD2. The germline V gene has CDR1 SGHTA and CDR2 FQGNSA. The CDR3 has 15 amino acids. The junction had 1 base not matched to a gene; V was cut back by 1 base and J by 1 base. The CDR3 protein is CASSLVGGAKNIQYF. CDR3 coding DNA: TGTGCCAGCAGCTTAGTGGGGGGGGCCAAAAACATTCAGTACTTC.

This clonotype was seen many times. The rearrangement joins TRBV5-1 to TRBJ1-3; 8 bases fit TRBD1. Germline CDR1 is SGHRS and CDR2 is YFSETQ. The CDR3 covers 15 residues. Unmatched junction bases numbered 5, after V lost 2 bases and J lost 4 bases. CDR3 residues: CASSFNRDRGNTIYF. CDR3 DNA sequence: TGCGCCAGCAGCTTCAACCGGGACAGGGGAAACACCATATATTTT. Drawing the rest from reference TRBV5-1 and TRBJ1-3, the complete variable domain is KAGVTQTPRYLIKTRGQQVTLSCSPISGHRSVSWYQQTPGQGLQFLFEYFSETQRNKGNFPGRFSGRQFSNSRSEMNVSTLELGDSALYLCASSFNRDRGNTIYFGEGSWLTVV.

This clonotype was detected only once. The J gene is TRBJ2-1, the V gene TRBV11-3; TRBD2 aligns across 10 bases. The CDR3 consists of 15 residues. V trimming: 6 bases; J trimming: 10 bases; junction bases outside the gene matches: 12. Germline assignment: CDR1 SGHNT and CDR2 YENEEA. In DNA, the CDR3 is TGTGCCAGCAGTTCTTCAAGCGGGGGGGCCGGGGAGCAGTTCTTC. Encoded protein: CASSSSSGGAGEQFF.

This clonotype has a handful of counts. The chain combines TRBV5-1 with TRBJ2-7, with 9 bases matching TRBD1. Per the germline V gene, CDR1 is SGHRS and CDR2 is YFSETQ. The CDR3 is 16 amino acids. V lost 0 bases and J lost 2; bases outside the gene matches: 6. In DNA form, the CDR3 reads TGCGCCAGCAGCTTGGGGACAGGGGTATTGACCTACGAGCAGTACTTC. Its translation: CASSLGTGVLTYEQYF.

This clonotype has just a few counts. This chain connects TRBV30 to TRBJ2-4, with D hard to call. CDR3 size: 13 residues. The germline V gene encodes CDR1 GTSNPN and CDR2 SVGIG (reference sequence). The V end was cut by 5 bases, the J end by 1 base, with 9 bases between. The chain's CDR3 is CAWAKGAKNIQYF. The CDR3 region has the DNA TGTGCCTGGGCCAAGGGCGCCAAAAACATTCAGTACTTC. Full variable domain (remainder filled in from reference TRBV30 and TRBJ2-4): SQTIHQWPATLVQPVGSPLSLECTVEGTSNPNLYWYRQAAGRGLQLLFYSVGIGQISSEVPQNLSASRPQDRQFILSSKKLLLSDSGFYLCAWAKGAKNIQYFGAGTRLSVL.

J is TRBJ2-2 and V is TRBV11-2; tentatively, D is TRBD1 (5 bases). CDR3 length: 16 amino acids. Trimming cost V 4 bases and J 3 bases, with 15 bases left between them. Germline V CDR1 and CDR2: SGHAT, FQNNGV. CDR3 sequence: CASSSSDRMDTGELFF. The CDR3 DNA reads as TGTGCCAGCAGCTCATCCGACAGAATGGACACCGGGGAGCTGTTTTTT.

This clonotype showed up many times. The chain carries TRBV7-2 and TRBJ2-5, with D possibly matching TRBD2 (5 bases). The CDR3 consists of 14 residues. V shed 1 base and J shed 3 bases, with 9 bases lying between them. Germline V gene data show CDR1 as SGHTA and CDR2 as FQGNSA. CDR3 loop: CASSLDSAEETQYF. CDR3 nucleotides: TGTGCCAGCAGCTTAGATAGCGCTGAAGAGACCCAGTACTTC.

A few counts support this clonotype. This chain joins TRBV7-9 and TRBJ2-3, with D possibly TRBD2 on 6 matching bases. V was clipped by 8 bases and J by 8 bases, with 17 bases between them. This CDR3 has 13 amino acids. Germline CDR1 is SEHNR and CDR2 is FQNEAQ (reference sequence). The CDR3 DNA is TGTGCCAGCCTCAGTTCCCAGGGAGGTACGCAGTATTTT. Amino acids: CASLSSQGGTQYF.

The V call is TRBV20-1, the J call TRBJ2-1, with D tentatively TRBD1 (5 bases). The CDR3 consists of 11 residues. Trimming pared 6 bases from V and 8 bases from J, leaving 11 bases between. Per germline, CDR1 DFQATT and CDR2 SNEGSKA (reference sequence). The CDR3 coding sequence is TGCAGTGCAAGGGGCGGAGATGAGCAGTTCTTC. Translated, it gives CSARGGDEQFF.

J is TRBJ2-3 and V is TRBV21-1; TRBD2, as called in the table, went unchecked against the DNA. TRBV21-1 is reported as a pseudogene. CDR3 length: 19 amino acids. The CDR3 DNA sequence: TGTGCCAGCAGCACTCGTCCCGGGACTAGCGTACCTAGCACAGATACGCAGTATTTT. It yields the protein CASSTRPGTSVPSTDTQYF.